A single sample gave rise to the 5 T cell receptor beta chains below, sequenced in a study of T-cell memory formation after mild COVID-19. MiXCR, applied by TCRdb to the 5' RACE reads, yields one record per CDR3 protein. The data hold about 350,000 distinct CDR3 sequences, with more than 20% observed a single time. Sequenced sample: PBMCs or a T cell subset sorted from them (not recorded which). These TCRs come from a man aged 18 to 30 who had mild COVID-19 (a few samples of this study predate the infection). Cell type and time point are not known.

The chain uses TRBV4-1 and TRBJ1-1, with 8 bases identical to TRBD1. Germline CDR1 is MGHRA and CDR2 is YSYEKL. The CDR3 length is 15 residues. After removal of 5 bases from V and 10 bases from J, the junction contained 15 bases not matched to a gene. CDR3 bases: TGCGCCAGCAGCAAATCTCAGACAGGGGCTAATCGAGCTTTCTTT. Its translation: CASSKSQTGANRAFF.

This clonotype came up many times. The chain links TRBV18 to TRBJ2-7, with a tentative D call TRBD1 (6 bases). CDR1 KGHSH and CDR2 LQKENI come from the germline V gene. V was trimmed by 5 bases and J by 1 base, leaving 12 bases between them. This CDR3 has 14 amino acids. The CDR3 here is CASSSQGQSYEQYF. The CDR3 DNA reads TGTGCCAGCTCATCGCAGGGGCAATCCTACGAGCAGTACTTC. Looking up the rest from reference TRBV18 and TRBJ2-7 gives the full variable domain: NAGVMQNPRHLVRRRGQEARLRCSPMKGHSHVYWYRQLPEEGLKFMVYLQKENIIDESGMPKERFSAEFPKEGPSILRIQQVVRGDSAAYFCASSSQGQSYEQYFGPGTRLTVT.

J is TRBJ2-7 and V is TRBV20-1, with TRBD1 matching over 9 bases. The junction had 3 bases not matched to a gene; V was cut back by 5 bases and J by 4 bases. The CDR3 runs to 12 residues. Germline lookup yields CDR1 DFQATT and CDR2 SNEGSKA (reference sequence). The CDR3 nucleotides are TGCAGTGCTGGACAGGGGAGTTACGAGCAGTACTTC. It specifies CSAGQGSYEQYF.

The sample holds a few counts of this clonotype. The V gene is TRBV6-2 or TRBV6-3, the J gene TRBJ1-5; TRBD1 matches 8 bases. The CDR3 has 14 residues. CDR1 and CDR2 from the germline V gene are MNHEY and SVGEGT. After removal of 5 bases from V and 3 bases from J, the junction contained 3 bases not matched to a gene. CDR3 amino acids: CASSPGGINQPQHF. The CDR3 DNA reads TGTGCCAGCAGTCCAGGGGGCATCAATCAGCCCCAGCATTTT.

CDR3 in amino acids: CASSALERGIQETQYF. CDR3 in DNA: TGCGCCAGCAGCGCACTCGAGCGGGGTATACAAGAGACCCAGTACTTC. The J gene is TRBJ2-5, the V gene TRBV10-2, with TRBD2 matching 7 bases. The CDR3 spans 16 residues. V shed 6 bases, J shed 2 bases, and the junction held 12 bases outside the gene matches. CDR1 and CDR2 from the germline V gene are WSHSY and SAAADI.